This TCR beta chain was recovered during a study of shared clonotypes between healthy human individuals. This clone has more than one count but fewer than ten. Germline assignment: CDR1 KGHSH and CDR2 LQKENI. V shed 3 bases and J shed 7 bases, with 24 bases lying between them. This CDR3 region has 17 residues. TCRdb's table, derived via immunoSEQ multiplex PCR, lists solely in-frame clones and lacks some. The sample has some 630,000 clones, roughly 70% seen once; the top ten hold about 1.8%. Sequenced material: memory CD4+ T cells sorted from blood. The subset is: CD45RA-negative fraction. This chain uses TRBV18 with TRBJ1-1; the D is unclear. The sequence was obtained from a woman aged 30 to 39 in good health. The CDR3 loop is CASSPRAMQARGIEAFF. CDR3 in DNA: TGTGCCAGCTCACCGAGGGCTATGCAGGCGAGAGGAATTGAAGCTTTCTTT.